This is a list of T cell receptor beta chains from one sample in a study of cytomegalovirus exposure and HLA in healthy donors. The method was immunoSEQ multiplex PCR; TCRdb's version includes in-frame clones alone and lacks a portion of them. The profile shows around 150,000 clones, around three quarters of them singletons. The source material was PBMCs. These receptors came from a middle-aged man in good health and CMV-seronegative. The CDR3 runs from the conserved cysteine through the conserved F or W. A D gene is named only where the DNA matches it firmly. Clone size is shown for a subset of rows, as once, few, many or a class of expanded clone.

d_gene | len | j_gene | abundance | v_gene | CDR3aa | CDR3nt
NA | 14 | TRBJ2-2 | NA | TRBV30 | CAWSVAQHSRELFF | TGTGCCTGGAGTGTAGCGCAGCATAGCCGGGAGCTGTTTTTT
TRBD2 | 15 | TRBJ2-5 | NA | TRBV4-1 | CASRWSGGSRETQYF | TGCGCCAGCAGGTGGAGCGGGGGGTCTCGAGAGACCCAGTACTTC
NA | 13 | TRBJ1-6 | once | TRBV5-6 | CASSLGWPSPLHF | TGTGCCAGCAGCTTGGGATGGCCCTCACCCCTCCACTTT
NA | 15 | TRBJ2-2 | few | TRBV6-4 | CASSGSAGNTGELFF | TGTGCCAGCAGCGGATCAGCGGGGAACACCGGGGAGCTGTTTTTT
TRBD2 | 16 | TRBJ2-7 | NA | TRBV7-9 | CASSLRSSGSPYEQYF | TGTGCCAGCAGCTTAAGGTCTAGCGGGAGCCCCTACGAGCAGTACTTC
TRBD2 | 17 | TRBJ2-7 | NA | TRBV5-1 | CASSSWTSGPFSYEQYF | TGCGCCAGCAGCTCATGGACTAGCGGGCCGTTCTCCTACGAGCAGTACTTC
TRBD1 | 14 | TRBJ1-5 | NA | TRBV25-1 | CVSSEGQGHQPQHF | TGTGTCAGCAGTGAAGGACAGGGTCATCAGCCCCAGCATTTT
NA | 17 | TRBJ2-7 | NA | TRBV27 | CASSFDPGSSLHYEQYF | TGTGCCAGCAGTTTTGACCCAGGTTCTAGCTTACACTACGAGCAGTACTTC
NA | 11 | TRBJ2-1 | NA | TRBV10-3 | CAISERNEQFF | TGTGCCATCAGTGAGCGGAATGAGCAGTTCTTC
TRBD1 | 14 | TRBJ1-5 | NA | TRBV12-5 | CASLGGQGFQPQHF | TGTGCTAGCTTAGGTGGACAGGGATTTCAGCCCCAGCATTTT
TRBD2 | 16 | TRBJ2-3 | NA | TRBV5-1 | CASSLGLAGVSDTQYF | TGCGCCAGCAGCTTGGGACTAGCGGGAGTTTCAGATACGCAGTATTTT
TRBD1 | 16 | TRBJ1-2 | NA | TRBV28 | CASSFPTGGGGYGYTF | TGTGCCAGCAGTTTCCCGACAGGGGGCGGAGGCTATGGCTACACCTTC
NA | 13 | TRBJ1-5 | NA | TRBV14 | CASSQDLGQPQHF | TGTGCCAGCAGCCAAGATCTAGGTCAGCCCCAGCATTTT
NA | 14 | TRBJ1-2 | NA | TRBV6-5 | CASSYSGAGYGYTF | TGTGCCAGCAGTTACTCTGGGGCGGGATATGGCTACACCTTC
NA | 13 | TRBJ1-5 | NA | TRBV10-1 | CASSRGLGQPQHF | TGCGCCAGCAGTAGGGGTCTCGGTCAGCCCCAGCATTTT
TRBD1 | 14 | TRBJ1-6 | once | TRBV9 | CASSYRGLNSPLHF | TGTGCCAGCAGCTACAGGGGGCTCAATTCACCCCTCCACTTT
TRBD2 | 17 | TRBJ2-3 | NA | TRBV7-8 | CASSARGAITSTDTQYF | TGTGCCAGCAGCGCGCGGGGGGCCATTACTAGCACAGATACGCAGTATTTT
NA | 14 | TRBJ1-1 | NA | TRBV7-2 | CASSVRQIQGRTFF | TGTGCCAGCAGCGTACGCCAGATACAGGGTCGAACTTTCTTT
NA | 14 | TRBJ2-7 | NA | TRBV6-5 | CASRRLQVPYEQYF | TGTGCCAGCAGGCGCCTACAGGTTCCCTACGAGCAGTACTTC
NA | 12 | TRBJ2-7 | NA | TRBV6-5 | CASSSRLHEQYF | TGTGCCAGCAGTTCCCGACTTCACGAGCAGTACTTC